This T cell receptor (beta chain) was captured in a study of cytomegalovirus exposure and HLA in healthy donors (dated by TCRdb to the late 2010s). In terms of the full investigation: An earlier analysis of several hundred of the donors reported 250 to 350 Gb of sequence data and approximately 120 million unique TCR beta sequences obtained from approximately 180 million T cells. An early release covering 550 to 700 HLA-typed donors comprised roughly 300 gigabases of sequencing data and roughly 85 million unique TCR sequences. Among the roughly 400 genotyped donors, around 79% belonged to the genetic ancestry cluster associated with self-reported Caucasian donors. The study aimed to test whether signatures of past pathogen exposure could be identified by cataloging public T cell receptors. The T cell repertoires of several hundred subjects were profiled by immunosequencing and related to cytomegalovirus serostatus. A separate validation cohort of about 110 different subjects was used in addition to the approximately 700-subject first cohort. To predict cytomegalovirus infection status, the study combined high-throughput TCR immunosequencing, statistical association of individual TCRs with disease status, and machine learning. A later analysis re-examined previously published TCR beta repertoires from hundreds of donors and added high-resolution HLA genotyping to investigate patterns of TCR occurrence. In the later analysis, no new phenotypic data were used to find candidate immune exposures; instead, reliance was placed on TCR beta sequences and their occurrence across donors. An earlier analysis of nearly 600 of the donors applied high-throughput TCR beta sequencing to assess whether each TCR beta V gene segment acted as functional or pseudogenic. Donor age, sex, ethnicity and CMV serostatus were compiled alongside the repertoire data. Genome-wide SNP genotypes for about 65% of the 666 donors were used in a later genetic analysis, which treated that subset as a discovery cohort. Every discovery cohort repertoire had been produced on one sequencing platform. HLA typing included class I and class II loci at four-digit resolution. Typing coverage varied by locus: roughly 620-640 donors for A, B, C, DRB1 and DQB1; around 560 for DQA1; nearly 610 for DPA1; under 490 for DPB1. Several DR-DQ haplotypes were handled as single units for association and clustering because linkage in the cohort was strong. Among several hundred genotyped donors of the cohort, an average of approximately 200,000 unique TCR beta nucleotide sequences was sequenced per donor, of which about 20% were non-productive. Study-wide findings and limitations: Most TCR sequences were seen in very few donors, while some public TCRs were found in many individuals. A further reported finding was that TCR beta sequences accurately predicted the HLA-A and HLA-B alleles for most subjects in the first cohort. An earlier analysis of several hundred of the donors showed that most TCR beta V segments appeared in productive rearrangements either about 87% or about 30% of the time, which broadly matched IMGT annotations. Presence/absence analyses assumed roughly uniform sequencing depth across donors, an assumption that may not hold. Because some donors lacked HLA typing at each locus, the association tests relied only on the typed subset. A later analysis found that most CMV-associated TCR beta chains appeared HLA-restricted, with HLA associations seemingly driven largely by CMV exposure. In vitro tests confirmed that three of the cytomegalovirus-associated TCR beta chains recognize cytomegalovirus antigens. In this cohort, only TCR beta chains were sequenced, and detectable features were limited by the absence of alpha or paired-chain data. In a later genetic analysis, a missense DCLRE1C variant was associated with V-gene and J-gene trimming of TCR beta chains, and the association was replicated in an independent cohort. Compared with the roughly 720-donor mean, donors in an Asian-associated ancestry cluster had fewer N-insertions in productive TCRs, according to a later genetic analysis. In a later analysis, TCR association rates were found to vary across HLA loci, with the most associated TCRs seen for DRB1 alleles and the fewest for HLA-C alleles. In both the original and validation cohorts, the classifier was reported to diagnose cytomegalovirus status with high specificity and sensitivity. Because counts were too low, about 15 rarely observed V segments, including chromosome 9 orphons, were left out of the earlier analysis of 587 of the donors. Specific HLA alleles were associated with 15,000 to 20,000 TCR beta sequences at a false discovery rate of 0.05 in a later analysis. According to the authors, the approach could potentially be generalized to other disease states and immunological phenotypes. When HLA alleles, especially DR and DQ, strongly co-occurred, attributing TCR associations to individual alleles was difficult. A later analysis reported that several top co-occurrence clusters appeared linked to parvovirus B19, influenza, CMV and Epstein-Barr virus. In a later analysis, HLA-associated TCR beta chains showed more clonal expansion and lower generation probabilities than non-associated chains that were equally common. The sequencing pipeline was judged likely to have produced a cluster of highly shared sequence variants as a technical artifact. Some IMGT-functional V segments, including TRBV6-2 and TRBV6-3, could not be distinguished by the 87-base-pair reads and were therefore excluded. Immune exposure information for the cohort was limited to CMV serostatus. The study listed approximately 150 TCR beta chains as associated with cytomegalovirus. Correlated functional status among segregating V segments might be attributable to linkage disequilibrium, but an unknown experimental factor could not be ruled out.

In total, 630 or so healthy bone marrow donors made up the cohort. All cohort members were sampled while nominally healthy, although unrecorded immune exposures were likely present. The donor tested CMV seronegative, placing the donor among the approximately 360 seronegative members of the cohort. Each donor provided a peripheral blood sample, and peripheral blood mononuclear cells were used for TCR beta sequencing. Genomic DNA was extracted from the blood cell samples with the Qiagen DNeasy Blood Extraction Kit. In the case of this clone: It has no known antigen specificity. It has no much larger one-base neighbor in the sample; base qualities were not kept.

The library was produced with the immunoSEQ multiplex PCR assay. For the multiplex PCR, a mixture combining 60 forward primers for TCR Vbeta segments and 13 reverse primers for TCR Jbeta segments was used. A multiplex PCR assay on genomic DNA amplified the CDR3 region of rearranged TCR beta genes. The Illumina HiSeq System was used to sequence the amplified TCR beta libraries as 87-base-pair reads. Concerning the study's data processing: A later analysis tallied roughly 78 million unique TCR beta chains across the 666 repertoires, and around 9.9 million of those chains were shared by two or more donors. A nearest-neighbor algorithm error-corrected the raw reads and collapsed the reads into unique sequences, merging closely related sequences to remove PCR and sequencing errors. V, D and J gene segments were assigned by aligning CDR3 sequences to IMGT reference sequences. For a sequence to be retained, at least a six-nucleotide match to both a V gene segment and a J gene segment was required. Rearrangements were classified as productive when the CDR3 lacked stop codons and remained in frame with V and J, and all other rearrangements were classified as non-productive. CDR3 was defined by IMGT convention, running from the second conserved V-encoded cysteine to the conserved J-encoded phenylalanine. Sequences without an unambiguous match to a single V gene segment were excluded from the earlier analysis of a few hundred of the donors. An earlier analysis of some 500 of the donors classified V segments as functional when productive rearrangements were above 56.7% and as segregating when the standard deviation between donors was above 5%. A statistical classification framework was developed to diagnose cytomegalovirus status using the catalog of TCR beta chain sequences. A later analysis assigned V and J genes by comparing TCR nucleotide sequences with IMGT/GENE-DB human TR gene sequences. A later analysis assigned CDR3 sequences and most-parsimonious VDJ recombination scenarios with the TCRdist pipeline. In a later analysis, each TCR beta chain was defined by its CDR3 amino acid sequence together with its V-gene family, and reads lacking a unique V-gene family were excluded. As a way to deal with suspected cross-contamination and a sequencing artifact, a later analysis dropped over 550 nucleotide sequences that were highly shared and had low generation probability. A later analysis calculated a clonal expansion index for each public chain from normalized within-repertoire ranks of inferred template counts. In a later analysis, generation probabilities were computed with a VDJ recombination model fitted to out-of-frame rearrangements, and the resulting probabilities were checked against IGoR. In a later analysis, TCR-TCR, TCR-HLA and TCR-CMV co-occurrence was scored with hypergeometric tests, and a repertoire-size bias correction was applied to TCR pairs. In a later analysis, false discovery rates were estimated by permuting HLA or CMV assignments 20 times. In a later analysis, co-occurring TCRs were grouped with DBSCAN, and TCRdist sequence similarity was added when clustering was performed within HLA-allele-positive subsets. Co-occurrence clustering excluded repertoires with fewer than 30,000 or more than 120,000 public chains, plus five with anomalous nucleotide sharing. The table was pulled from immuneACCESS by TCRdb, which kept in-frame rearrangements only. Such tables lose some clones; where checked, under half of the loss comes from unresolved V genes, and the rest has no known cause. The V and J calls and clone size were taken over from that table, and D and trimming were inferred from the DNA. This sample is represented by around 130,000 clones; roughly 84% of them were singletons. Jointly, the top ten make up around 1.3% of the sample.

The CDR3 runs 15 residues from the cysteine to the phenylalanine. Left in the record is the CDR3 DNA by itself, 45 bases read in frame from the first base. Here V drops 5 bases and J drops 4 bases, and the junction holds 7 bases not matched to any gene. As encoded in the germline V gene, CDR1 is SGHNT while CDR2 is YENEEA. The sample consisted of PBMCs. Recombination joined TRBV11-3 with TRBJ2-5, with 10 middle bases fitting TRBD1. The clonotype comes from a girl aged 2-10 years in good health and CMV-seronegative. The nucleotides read TGTGCCAGCAGCGACGCCGGGACAGGGGCAGAGACCCAGTACTTC. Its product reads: CASSDAGTGAETQYF.